This T cell receptor beta chain was captured in a study of CD8 T cells in Susac syndrome. Germline V gene sequence: CDR1 SQVTM, CDR2 ANQGSEA. CDR3 size: 13 residues. Trimming removed 8 bases at V and 7 bases at J, with 18 bases between. TCR beta sequencing covered blood CD8+ and CD4+ T cells. In contrast to the negatively isolated CD8+ and CD4+ T cells, TEMRA cells were FACS-enriched. RNA was extracted with the RNeasy kit, and a quantity of about 0.5 to 1 ug was reverse transcribed using random hexamers. By means of immunoSEQ multiplex PCR, TCR beta CDR3 spanning 54 Vbeta and 13 Jbeta underwent amplification. TCRdb re-called the immunoSEQ multiplex PCR reads through MiXCR, storing one row per CDR3 protein. The data hold approximately 130,000 distinct CDR3 sequences, with around 90% observed a single time.

This TCR was recovered from a human donor with multiple sclerosis. Sequencing was carried out using CD8+ T cells from PBMCs. The V and J genes are TRBV29-1 and TRBJ2-1, with D perhaps matching TRBD1 or TRBD2 (5 bases each). The chain's CDR3 is CSPQGPLGNEQFF. The CDR3 DNA reads TGCAGCCCCCAGGGACCTCTAGGGAATGAGCAGTTCTTC.